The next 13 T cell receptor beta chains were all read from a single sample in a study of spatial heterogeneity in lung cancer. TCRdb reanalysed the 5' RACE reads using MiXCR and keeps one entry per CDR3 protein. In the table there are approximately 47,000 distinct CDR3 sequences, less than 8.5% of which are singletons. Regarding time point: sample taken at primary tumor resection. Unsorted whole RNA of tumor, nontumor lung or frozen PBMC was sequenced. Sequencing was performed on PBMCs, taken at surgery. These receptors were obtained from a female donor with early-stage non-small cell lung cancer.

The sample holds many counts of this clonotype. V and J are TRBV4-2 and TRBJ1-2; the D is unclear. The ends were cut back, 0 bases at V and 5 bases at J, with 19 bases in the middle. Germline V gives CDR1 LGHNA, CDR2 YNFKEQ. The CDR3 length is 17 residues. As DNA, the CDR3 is TGTGCCAGCAGCCAAGATCGAGCGATCAAGGGCGCGTATGGCTACACCTTC. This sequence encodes CASSQDRAIKGAYGYTF.

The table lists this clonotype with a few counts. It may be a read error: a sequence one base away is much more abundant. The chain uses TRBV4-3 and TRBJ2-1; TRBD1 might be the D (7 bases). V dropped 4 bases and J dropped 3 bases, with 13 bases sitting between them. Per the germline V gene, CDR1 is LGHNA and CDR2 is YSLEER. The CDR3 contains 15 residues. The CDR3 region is CASSRDRDCYNEQFF. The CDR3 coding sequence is TGCGCCAGCAGCCGCGACAGGGACTGCTACAATGAGCAGTTCTTC.

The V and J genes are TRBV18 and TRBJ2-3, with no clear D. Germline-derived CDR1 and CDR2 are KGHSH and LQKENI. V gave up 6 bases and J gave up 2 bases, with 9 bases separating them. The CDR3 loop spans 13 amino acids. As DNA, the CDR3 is TGTGCCAGCTCCCAGTCGTTCACAGATACGCAGTATTTT. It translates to CASSQSFTDTQYF.

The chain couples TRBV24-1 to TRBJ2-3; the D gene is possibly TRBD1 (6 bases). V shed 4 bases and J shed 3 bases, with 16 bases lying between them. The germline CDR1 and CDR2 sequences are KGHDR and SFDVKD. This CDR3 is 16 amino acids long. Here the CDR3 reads CATSDPASRGTDTQYF. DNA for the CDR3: TGTGCCACCAGTGACCCTGCCTCCAGGGGTACAGATACGCAGTATTTT.

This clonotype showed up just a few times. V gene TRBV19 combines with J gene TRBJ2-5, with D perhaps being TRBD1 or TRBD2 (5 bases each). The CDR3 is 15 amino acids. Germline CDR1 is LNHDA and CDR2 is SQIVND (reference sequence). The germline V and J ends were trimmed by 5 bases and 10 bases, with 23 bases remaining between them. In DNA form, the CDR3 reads TGTGCCAGTAGTCGGGGAACAGGCCACGCAAGCGGCCAGTACTTC. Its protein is CASSRGTGHASGQYF. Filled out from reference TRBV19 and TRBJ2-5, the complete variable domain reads DGGITQSPKYLFRKEGQNVTLSCEQNLNHDAMYWYRQDPGQGLRLIYYSQIVNDFQKGDIAEGYSVSREKKESFPLTVTSAQKNPTAFYLCASSRGTGHASGQYFGPGTRLLVL.

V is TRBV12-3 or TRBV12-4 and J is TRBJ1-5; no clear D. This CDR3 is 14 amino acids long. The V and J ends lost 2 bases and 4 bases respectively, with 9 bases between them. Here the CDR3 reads CASSLMGKNQPQHF. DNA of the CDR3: TGTGCCAGCAGTTTAATGGGCAAAAATCAGCCCCAGCATTTT.

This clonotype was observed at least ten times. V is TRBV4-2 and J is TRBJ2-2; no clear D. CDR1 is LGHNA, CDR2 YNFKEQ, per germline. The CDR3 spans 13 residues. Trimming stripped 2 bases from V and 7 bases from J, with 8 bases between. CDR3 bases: TGTGCCAGCAGCCAATCGCGCGGCGGGGAGCTGTTTTTT. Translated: CASSQSRGGELFF.

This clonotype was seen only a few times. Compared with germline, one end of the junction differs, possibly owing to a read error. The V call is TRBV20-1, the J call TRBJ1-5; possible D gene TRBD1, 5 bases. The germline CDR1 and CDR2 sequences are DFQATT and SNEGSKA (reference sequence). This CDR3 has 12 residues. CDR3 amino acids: CSAKRGNRPQHF. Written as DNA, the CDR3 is TGCAGTGCTAAGCGGGGGAATCGGCCCCAGCATTTT.

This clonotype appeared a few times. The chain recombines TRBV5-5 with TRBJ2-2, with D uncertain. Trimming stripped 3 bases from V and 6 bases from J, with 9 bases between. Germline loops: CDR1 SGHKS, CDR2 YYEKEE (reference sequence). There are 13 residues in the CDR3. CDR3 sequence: CASSWVDAGELFF. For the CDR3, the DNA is TGTGCCAGCAGCTGGGTGGACGCCGGGGAGCTGTTTTTT.

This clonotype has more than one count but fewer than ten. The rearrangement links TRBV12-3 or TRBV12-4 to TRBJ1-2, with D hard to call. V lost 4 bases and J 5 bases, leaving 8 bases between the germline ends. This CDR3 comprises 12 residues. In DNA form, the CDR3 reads TGTGCCAGCAGTTCGGGGATTTATGGCTACACCTTC. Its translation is CASSSGIYGYTF.

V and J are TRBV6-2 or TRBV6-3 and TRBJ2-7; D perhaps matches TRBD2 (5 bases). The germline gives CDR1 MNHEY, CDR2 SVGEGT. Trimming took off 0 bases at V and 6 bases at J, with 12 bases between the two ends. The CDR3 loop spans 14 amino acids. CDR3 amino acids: CASSYSFRETEQYF. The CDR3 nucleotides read TGTGCCAGCAGTTACTCATTCCGGGAAACCGAGCAGTACTTC.

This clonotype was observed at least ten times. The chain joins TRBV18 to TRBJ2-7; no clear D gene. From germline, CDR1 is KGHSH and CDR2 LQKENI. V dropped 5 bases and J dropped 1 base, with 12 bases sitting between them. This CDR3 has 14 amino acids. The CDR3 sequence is CASSASWDSYEQYF. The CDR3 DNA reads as TGTGCCAGCTCAGCCTCCTGGGATTCCTACGAGCAGTACTTC.

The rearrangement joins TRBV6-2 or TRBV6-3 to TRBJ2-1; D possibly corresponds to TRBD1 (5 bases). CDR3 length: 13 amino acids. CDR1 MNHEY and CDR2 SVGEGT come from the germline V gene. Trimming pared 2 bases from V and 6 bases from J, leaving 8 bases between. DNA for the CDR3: TGTGCCAGCAGTTACCTGACAGTCAATGAGCAGTTCTTC. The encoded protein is CASSYLTVNEQFF.